This T cell receptor beta chain was identified in a study of CD8 T cells in ankylosing spondylitis. Study-level results: What appeared characteristic of ankylosing spondylitis blood was a TCR beta motif of fewer than ten highly homologous variants.

CDR3 size: 15 residues. Germline CDR1 reads MNHNS; CDR2 reads SASEGT. J was trimmed by 0 bases and V by 3 bases; bases with no gene match: 4. This clonotype was seen only a few times. The target antigen is unknown. TCRdb reanalysed the 5' RACE reads using MiXCR and keeps one entry per CDR3 protein. The repertoire holds around 480,000 distinct CDR3 sequences, with roughly a sixth as singletons. The chain uses TRBV6-1 and TRBJ2-7, with TRBD2 matching 8 bases. The clonotype comes from a male donor with ankylosing spondylitis. Material: blood, either unsorted or a sorted T cell fraction (not recorded which). The CDR3 DNA reads TGTGCCAGCAGTGATAGCGGGAAGAGCTCCTACGAGCAGTACTTC. Translation: CASSDSGKSSYEQYF.